This is a list of T cell receptor beta chains from one sample in a study of T cell changes during pregnancy in multiple sclerosis. Only in-frame clones appear in the TCRdb table, and some are missing; sequencing was by immunoSEQ multiplex PCR. The table lists 44,000 or so clones, 88% of them singletons. The sample consisted of CD8+ T cells from peripheral blood mononuclear cells, taken after pregnancy. These receptors originate from a female donor in good health, enrolled as a control in a pregnancy study. Both conserved end residues are part of each CDR3. A D gene is named only where the DNA matches it firmly. Clone size appears in some rows only: once, few, many, or a class for an expanded clone.

13	TRBV28	TRBJ1-2	TRBD1	-	TGTGCCAGCACCCTGGGACAGTTCGATGGCTACACCTTC	CASTLGQFDGYTF
16	TRBV9	TRBJ2-3	-	-	TGTGCCAGCAGCGTCCTTGACCTGAAGCGAACCGATACGCAGTATTTT	CASSVLDLKRTDTQYF
17	TRBV7-9	TRBJ1-3	-	once	TGTGCCAGCAGCTTAGCGCAGCGGCTCCGCTCTGGAAACACCATATATTTT	CASSLAQRLRSGNTIYF
15	TRBV10-2	TRBJ2-2	TRBD2	-	TGCGCCAGCATGAAGGGACTAACGAACACCGGGGAGCTGTTTTTT	CASMKGLTNTGELFF
14	TRBV19	TRBJ1-5	-	-	TGTGCCAGTAGTATACTGGGGCGCAATCAGCCCCAGCATTTT	CASSILGRNQPQHF
14	TRBV7-6	TRBJ1-1	TRBD1	-	TGTGCCAGCAGCTTAGGGACAGGGAACACTGAAGCTTTCTTT	CASSLGTGNTEAFF
14	TRBV5-3	TRBJ1-2	-	-	TGTGCCAGAAGCCCTGGTAGTTGGAACTATGGCTACACCTTC	CARSPGSWNYGYTF
15	TRBV6-6	TRBJ2-1	TRBD1	-	TGTGCCAGCAGTTACTGGACAGGGGGCCAGGATGAGCAGTTCTTC	CASSYWTGGQDEQFF
17	TRBV7-8	TRBJ2-3	TRBD2	-	TGTGCCAGCAGCCCTGATAAGGGCGGGGGATCTTCAGATACGCAGTATTTT	CASSPDKGGGSSDTQYF
17	TRBV4-1	TRBJ1-1	-	-	TGCGCCAGCAGCCAAGGATTAGATCGCGGCCTGAACACTGAAGCTTTCTTT	CASSQGLDRGLNTEAFF
14	TRBV27	TRBJ1-1	-	-	TGTGCCAGCAGTTTATACCCAGTCCGAACTGAAGCTTTCTTT	CASSLYPVRTEAFF
14	TRBV4-2	TRBJ2-1	-	-	TGTGCCAGCAGCCAAGGGGGACTTGACAATGAGCAGTTCTTC	CASSQGGLDNEQFF
15	TRBV28	TRBJ1-1	TRBD1	-	TGTGCCAGCAGTTCATCACAGGGGCTGAACACTGAAGCTTTCTTT	CASSSSQGLNTEAFF
15	TRBV9	TRBJ2-3	-	-	TGTGCCAGCAGCGGCTCTCGGGGGTTCCCAGATACGCAGTATTTT	CASSGSRGFPDTQYF
11	TRBV2	TRBJ1-2	-	-	TGTGCCGTTTCCCCCTATGGTGGCTACACCTTC	CAVSPYGGYTF
17	TRBV4-2	TRBJ2-7	TRBD2	once	TGTGCCAGCAGCCGAACACTAGCGGGGGGGGGATCCTACGAGCAGTACTTC	CASSRTLAGGGSYEQYF
17	TRBV7-8	TRBJ1-5	-	-	TGTGCCAGCAGCTTATTCCAGGGCCCATATAGCAATCAGCCCCAGCATTTT	CASSLFQGPYSNQPQHF